This TCR beta chain came from a study of blood T cell repertoires in COVID-19. Across the whole study: The United States, Italy and Spain supplied acute and convalescent COVID-19 samples. The cDNA or gDNA used as material had been derived from T cells, B-cell-depleted T cells, or PBMCs.

Here immunoSEQ multiplex PCR was the method, and the copy in TCRdb shows in-frame clones only, minus some. This table has 300,000 to 450,000 clones, roughly 91% appearing once. From germline, CDR1 is SNHLY and CDR2 FYNNEI. The CDR3 has 13 residues. V lost 8 bases and J 0 bases, leaving 10 bases between the germline ends. The specimen sequenced was PBMCs or T cells enriched from blood (not recorded which). This TCR derives from a woman aged 18-29 years who had recovered from COVID-19. V and J are TRBV2 and TRBJ1-2; D may be TRBD1 (5 bases). CDR3: CASLSGANYGYTF. The CDR3 coding sequence is TGTGCCAGCTTATCGGGGGCTAACTATGGCTACACCTTC.